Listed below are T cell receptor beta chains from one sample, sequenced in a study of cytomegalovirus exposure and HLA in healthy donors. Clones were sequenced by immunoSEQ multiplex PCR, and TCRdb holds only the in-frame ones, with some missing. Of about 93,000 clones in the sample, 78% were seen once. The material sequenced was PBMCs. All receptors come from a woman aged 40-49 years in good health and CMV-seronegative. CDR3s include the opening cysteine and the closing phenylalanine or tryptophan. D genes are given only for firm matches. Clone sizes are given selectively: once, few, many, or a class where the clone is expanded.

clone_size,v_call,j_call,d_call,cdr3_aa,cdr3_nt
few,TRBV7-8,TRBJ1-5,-,CASSQDRTAYNQPQHF,TGTGCCAGCAGCCAAGATCGGACAGCCTACAATCAGCCCCAGCATTTT
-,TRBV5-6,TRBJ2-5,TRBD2,CASSYPGLAGLETQYF,TGTGCCAGCAGCTACCCGGGACTAGCGGGATTAGAGACCCAGTACTTC
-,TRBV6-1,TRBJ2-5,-,CASDWGGQETQYF,TGTGCCAGCGACTGGGGAGGCCAAGAGACCCAGTACTTC
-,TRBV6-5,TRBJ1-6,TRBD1,CASSRRGKPPLHF,TGTGCCAGCAGCCGCAGGGGGAAGCCACCCCTCCACTTT
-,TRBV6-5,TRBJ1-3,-,CASSYVQGNTIYF,TGTGCCAGCAGTTACGTCCAGGGAAACACCATATATTTT
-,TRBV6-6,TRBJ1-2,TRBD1,CASSYGQARANYGYTF,TGTGCCAGCAGTTACGGACAGGCGCGGGCCAACTATGGCTACACCTTC
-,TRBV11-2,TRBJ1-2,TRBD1,CASSLETTGNYGYTF,TGTGCCAGCAGCTTAGAGACGACAGGGAACTATGGCTACACCTTC
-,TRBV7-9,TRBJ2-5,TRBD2,CASSQDSGGETQYF,TGTGCCAGCAGCCAGGACAGCGGGGGAGAGACCCAGTACTTC
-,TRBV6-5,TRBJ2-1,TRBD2,CASSSPGLPINEQFF,TGTGCCAGCAGTTCTCCGGGACTACCTATAAATGAGCAGTTCTTC
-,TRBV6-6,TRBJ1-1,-,CASIPLGHTLPEAFF,TGTGCCAGCATTCCCTTGGGACATACGTTACCTGAAGCTTTCTTT
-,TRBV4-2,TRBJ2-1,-,CASSQLEFYEQFF,TGTGCCAGCAGCCAGCTAGAATTCTATGAGCAGTTCTTC
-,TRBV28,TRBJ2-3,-,CASSSTSPTGTTSTDTQYF,TGTGCCAGCAGTTCAACGTCGCCTACCGGGACAACTAGCACAGATACGCAGTATTTT
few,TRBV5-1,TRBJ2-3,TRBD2,CASSWGLAGSDTQYF,TGCGCCAGCAGCTGGGGACTAGCGGGATCAGATACGCAGTATTTT
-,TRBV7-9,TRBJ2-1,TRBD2,CASSPFRLADYNEQFF,TGTGCCAGCAGCCCGTTCCGACTAGCGGACTACAATGAGCAGTTCTTC
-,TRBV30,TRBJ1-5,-,CAWNQAGNQPQHF,TGTGCCTGGAACCAGGCAGGGAATCAGCCCCAGCATTTT
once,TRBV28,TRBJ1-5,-,CASSFFSGGGNQPQHF,TGTGCCAGCAGTTTCTTCTCGGGGGGTGGAAATCAGCCCCAGCATTTT
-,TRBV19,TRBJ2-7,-,CASSGDYEQYF,TGTGCCAGTAGCGGGGACTACGAGCAGTACTTC
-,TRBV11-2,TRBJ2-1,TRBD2,CASSLLAGKNEQFF,TGTGCCAGCAGCTTACTAGCGGGTAAGAATGAGCAGTTCTTC
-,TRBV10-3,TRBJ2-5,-,CAIRAGQQETQYF,TGTGCCATCAGGGCGGGACAGCAAGAGACCCAGTACTTC
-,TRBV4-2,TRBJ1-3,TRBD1,CASRQGSAGNTIYF,TGTGCCAGCAGACAGGGGAGTGCTGGAAACACCATATATTTT
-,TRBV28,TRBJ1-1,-,CASSGDTEAFF,TGTGCCAGCAGCGGGGACACTGAAGCTTTCTTT
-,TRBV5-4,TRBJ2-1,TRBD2,CASSPLGSGSMHEQFF,TGTGCCAGCAGCCCCCTAGGTAGCGGGAGTATGCATGAGCAGTTCTTC
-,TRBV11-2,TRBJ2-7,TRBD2,CASSHGAGGGSYEQYF,TGTGCCAGCAGCCACGGAGCGGGGGGGGGCTCCTACGAGCAGTACTTC
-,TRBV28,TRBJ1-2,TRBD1,CASRTQTGSGGYTF,TGTGCCAGCAGGACCCAGACAGGGAGTGGTGGCTACACCTTC
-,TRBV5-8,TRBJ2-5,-,CASTRTLQETQYF,TGTGCCAGCACCCGGACTTTACAAGAGACCCAGTACTTC
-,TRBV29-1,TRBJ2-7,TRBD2,CSVASGTPRGRNEQYF,TGCAGCGTTGCCAGCGGGACCCCTCGGGGGAGGAACGAGCAGTACTTC
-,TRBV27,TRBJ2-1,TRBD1,CASSLRQGVWNEQFF,TGTGCCAGCAGTTTACGGCAGGGGGTCTGGAATGAGCAGTTCTTC
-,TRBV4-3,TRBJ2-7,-,CASSQIGGPSYEQYF,TGCGCCAGCAGCCAAATAGGGGGTCCCTCCTACGAGCAGTACTTC
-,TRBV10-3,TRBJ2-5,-,CAISESLSKTQYF,TGTGCCATCAGTGAGTCCCTATCGAAGACCCAGTACTTC
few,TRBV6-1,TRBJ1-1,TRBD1,CASILGQLSEAFF,TGTGCCAGCATCCTGGGACAGCTAAGTGAAGCTTTCTTT
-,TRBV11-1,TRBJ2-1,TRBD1,CASSLHEGQGNNEQFF,TGTGCCAGCAGCTTACACGAGGGACAGGGGAACAATGAGCAGTTCTTC
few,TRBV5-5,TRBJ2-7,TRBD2,CASSLVAGLVYEQYF,TGTGCCAGCAGCTTAGTTGCGGGACTAGTGTACGAGCAGTACTTC
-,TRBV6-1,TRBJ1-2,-,CASSEAFQFNYGYTF,TGTGCCAGCAGTGAAGCTTTTCAGTTTAACTATGGCTACACCTTC
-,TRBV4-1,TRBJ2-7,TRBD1,CASSLTGGNEQYF,TGCGCCAGCAGCCTGACAGGGGGCAACGAGCAGTACTTC
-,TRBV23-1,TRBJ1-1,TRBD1,CASSPPAGGQNTEAFF,TGCGCCAGCAGTCCACCGGCAGGGGGCCAGAACACTGAAGCTTTCTTT
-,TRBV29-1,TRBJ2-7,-,CSVESRGYEQYF,TGCAGCGTTGAATCCAGGGGATACGAGCAGTACTTC
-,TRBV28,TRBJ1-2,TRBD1,CASSPPTGTAGYTF,TGTGCCAGCAGTCCCCCTACCGGGACAGCTGGCTACACCTTC